The present T cell receptor beta chain was sequenced within a study of T cell responses to AZD1222 COVID-19 vaccine. General observations from the study: Unmutated regions of variants are reportedly targeted by nearly half of spike-specific TCRs. Spike-specific TCR depth and breadth grew after two AZD1222 doses. CD4 TCRs linked to vaccination spanned spike, dominating at 160-218 and 743-854. None of the repertoires were sampled until the peak T cell response had passed.

The CDR3 is 14 amino acids. The V and J ends lost 1 base and 1 base respectively, with 7 bases between them. Looked up from germline, CDR1 is LGHDT and CDR2 is YNNKEL (reference sequence). Data came from immunoSEQ multiplex PCR; TCRdb stores just in-frame clones and leaves some out. This repertoire shows over 130,000 clones, around 90% found once; its top ten account for roughly 3.2%. In regard to this clone: Its target is unknown. The identical CDR3 is also encoded by other nucleotide sequences in the sample.

The sequenced sample was peripheral blood, obtained 28 days after the second AZD1222 dose. This TCR derives from an adult who received the AZD1222 COVID-19 vaccine. V is TRBV3-1 (or the pseudogene TRBV3-2) and J is TRBJ1-1; D may be TRBD1 (5 bases). Written as DNA, the CDR3 is TGTGCCAGCAGCCAAGTTCAGGGGAACACTGAAGCTTTCTTT. Translating it yields CASSQVQGNTEAFF.